A selection of T cell receptor beta chains follows, all from one sample in a study of Ad26.COV2.S vaccination and SARS-CoV-2 variants. Sequenced by immunoSEQ multiplex PCR; TCRdb stores in-frame clones only, minus some. The profile shows 300,000 to 350,000 clones, around 90% of them singletons. Sequences were derived from peripheral blood, sampled in a trial of Ad26.COV2.S vaccine versus placebo. These receptors all stem from a person between 18 and 65 years old who received the Ad26.COV2.S COVID-19 vaccine or a placebo. The CDR3 runs from the conserved cysteine through the conserved F or W. The order of the fields is V gene, D gene, clone size, J gene, CDR3 protein, CDR3 DNA. D genes are given only for firm matches. Expanded clones are given a class, and other clones once, few, many or no size at all.

>TRBV7-8|NA|once|TRBJ2-7
CASSPTSTYEQYF
TGTGCCAGCAGCCCGACTAGTACCTACGAGCAGTACTTC
>TRBV27|TRBD2|NA|TRBJ2-2
CASSYGLAGPNTGELFF
TGTGCCAGCAGTTACGGACTAGCGGGCCCGAACACCGGGGAGCTGTTTTTT
>TRBV19|TRBD2|NA|TRBJ2-3
CASSWGLAGGPSTDTQYF
TGTGCCAGTAGCTGGGGACTAGCGGGAGGGCCGAGCACAGATACGCAGTATTTT
>TRBV13|NA|NA|TRBJ2-1
CASSPRQRELYNEQFF
TGTGCCAGCAGCCCACGACAGAGGGAGCTATACAATGAGCAGTTCTTC
>TRBV2|TRBD1|NA|TRBJ1-6
CASSEGTGRNSPLHF
TGTGCCAGCAGTGAAGGGACAGGGCGTAATTCACCCCTCCACTTT
>TRBV5-1|TRBD2|NA|TRBJ2-3
CASREVSGGSDTQYF
TGCGCCAGCAGGGAGGTCAGCGGGGGGTCAGATACGCAGTATTTT
>TRBV19|NA|few|TRBJ1-2
CASSTGEINYGYTF
TGTGCCAGTAGTACAGGGGAGATCAACTATGGCTACACCTTC
>TRBV6-5|NA|NA|TRBJ1-1
CASMAGVGTEAFF
TGTGCCAGCATGGCAGGGGTGGGTACTGAAGCTTTCTTT
>TRBV12-5|TRBD2|NA|TRBJ2-1
CASGPGTSGSQYNEQFF
TGTGCTAGTGGCCCAGGGACTAGCGGGAGTCAGTACAATGAGCAGTTCTTC
>TRBV14|NA|NA|TRBJ1-1
CASSQDPASRQAFF
TGTGCCAGCAGCCAAGACCCAGCCTCGCGGCAAGCTTTCTTT
>TRBV5-1|NA|NA|TRBJ1-6
CASSSDTGSLGGTLHF
TGCGCCAGCAGCTCTGATACCGGGTCACTTGGGGGGACCCTCCACTTT
>TRBV5-6|TRBD2|once|TRBJ2-1
CASSYSGGINNEQFF
TGTGCCAGCAGCTACAGCGGGGGAATAAACAATGAGCAGTTCTTC
>TRBV6-2/TRBV6-3|NA|NA|TRBJ1-5
CASSHLVGGGNQPQHF
TGTGCCAGCAGTCACCTGGTTGGGGGTGGTAATCAGCCCCAGCATTTT
>TRBV18|TRBD1|NA|TRBJ2-1
CASSPQGAGGEQFF
TGTGCCAGCTCACCTCAGGGGGCCGGAGGTGAGCAGTTCTTC
>TRBV7-9|NA|once|TRBJ2-1
CASSLGEGFGQFF
TGTGCCAGCAGCTTAGGAGAAGGATTCGGGCAGTTCTTC
>TRBV7-6|TRBD1|NA|TRBJ1-1
CASSTTGAGMNTEAFF
TGTGCCAGCAGCACTACAGGGGCGGGGATGAACACTGAAGCTTTCTTT
>TRBV5-1|NA|NA|TRBJ2-7
CASTDGYYEQYF
TGCGCCAGCACGGACGGATACTACGAGCAGTACTTC
>TRBV30|TRBD1|NA|TRBJ2-3
CAWSPGTGQDTQYF
TGTGCCTGGAGCCCCGGGACAGGGCAAGATACGCAGTATTTT
>TRBV5-3|NA|NA|TRBJ2-2
CARSLHHTQSRTGELFF
TGTGCCAGAAGCCTTCACCACACACAGAGCCGCACCGGGGAGCTGTTTTTT
>TRBV18|TRBD1|NA|TRBJ1-4
CASSQGTATNEKLFF
TGTGCCAGCTCACAGGGGACAGCAACTAATGAAAAACTGTTTTTT
>TRBV19|NA|NA|TRBJ1-1
CASSIGQNTEAFF
TGTGCCAGTAGTATTGGACAGAACACTGAAGCTTTCTTT
>TRBV7-2|NA|NA|TRBJ2-3
CASSLRQGTDTQYF
TGTGCCAGCAGCTTGAGACAGGGCACAGATACGCAGTATTTT
>TRBV4-1|NA|NA|TRBJ1-5
CASSQDPGARGNQPQHF
TGCGCCAGCAGCCAAGATCCAGGGGCAAGAGGCAATCAGCCCCAGCATTTT
>TRBV4-1|NA|NA|TRBJ1-1
CASARTDKNTEAFF
TGCGCCAGCGCACGGACAGATAAGAACACTGAAGCTTTCTTT
>TRBV6-2/TRBV6-3|NA|few|TRBJ1-6
CASSYPTGSSYNSPLHF
TGTGCCAGCAGTTACCCGACAGGATCCTCCTATAATTCACCCCTCCACTTT
>TRBV5-1|TRBD1|NA|TRBJ1-2
CASSGDRGANYGYTF
TGCGCCAGCAGCGGGGACAGAGGAGCTAACTATGGCTACACCTTC
>TRBV5-5|NA|once|TRBJ2-1
CASSLARRQVVNEQFF
TGTGCCAGCAGCTTGGCGAGGAGACAGGTGGTAAATGAGCAGTTCTTC
>TRBV7-2|TRBD2|NA|TRBJ2-1
CASSLGSGGYNEQFF
TGTGCCAGCAGCTTAGGTAGCGGGGGCTACAATGAGCAGTTCTTC
>TRBV4-3|NA|NA|TRBJ2-2
CASKEGGTGELFF
TGCGCCAGCAAGGAAGGAGGGACCGGGGAGCTGTTTTTT
>TRBV5-1|TRBD2|NA|TRBJ2-3
CASSLFTSGVPDTQYF
TGCGCCAGCAGCTTGTTTACTAGCGGGGTACCAGATACGCAGTATTTT
>TRBV19|NA|NA|TRBJ1-1
CASSIAAGDRRYSGEAFF
TGTGCCAGTAGTATAGCGGCCGGTGACAGGCGTTACTCGGGTGAAGCTTTCTTT
>TRBV10-3|NA|few|TRBJ1-5
CAISEGGNQPQHF
TGTGCCATCAGTGAGGGGGGCAATCAGCCCCAGCATTTT
>TRBV29-1|NA|NA|TRBJ2-3
CSVRMSAGTQDTQYF
TGCAGCGTTCGGATGTCGGCGGGTACACAAGATACGCAGTATTTT
>TRBV10-3|NA|NA|TRBJ1-1
CAISEWWGWTEAFF
TGTGCCATCAGTGAGTGGTGGGGGTGGACTGAAGCTTTCTTT
>TRBV4-1|NA|once|TRBJ2-7
CASSNMAAYEQYF
TGCGCCAGCAGCAACATGGCAGCCTACGAGCAGTACTTC
>TRBV9|NA|NA|TRBJ2-3
CAAKGAGTPDTQYF
TGTGCCGCAAAAGGGGCGGGGACCCCAGATACGCAGTATTTT
>TRBV4-3|NA|NA|TRBJ2-2
CASSPPRFPGELFF
TGCGCCAGCAGCCCCCCGCGGTTTCCCGGGGAGCTGTTTTTT
>TRBV9|NA|NA|TRBJ1-1
CASSVGRETFF
TGTGCCAGCAGCGTAGGAAGGGAAACTTTCTTT
>TRBV5-1|NA|NA|TRBJ1-4
CASGDRDGNEKLFF
TGCGCCAGCGGTGATCGGGACGGTAATGAAAAACTGTTTTTT
>TRBV4-3|NA|NA|TRBJ1-4
CASSQAQGGEKLFF
TGCGCCAGCAGCCAAGCCCAGGGTGGTGAAAAACTGTTTTTT
>TRBV4-3|NA|NA|TRBJ1-2
CASSQETEHASYTF
TGCGCCAGCAGCCAAGAAACAGAGCACGCGAGCTACACCTTC
>TRBV10-3|NA|NA|TRBJ1-3
CAISESSQGRNTIYF
TGTGCCATCAGTGAGTCGAGTCAGGGTAGAAACACCATATATTTT
>TRBV29-1|NA|NA|TRBJ1-1
CSVSAGGDTEAFF
TGCAGCGTTTCGGCCGGAGGGGACACTGAAGCTTTCTTT
>TRBV5-1|NA|NA|TRBJ1-2
CASRDLGDRNYGYTF
TGCGCCAGCAGGGACCTTGGGGACCGGAACTATGGCTACACCTTC
>TRBV12-3/TRBV12-4|NA|NA|TRBJ2-1
CASSREFYNEQFF
TGTGCCAGCAGTAGGGAGTTCTACAATGAGCAGTTCTTC
>TRBV3-1/TRBV3-2|NA|NA|TRBJ2-7
CASEGYYEQYF
TGTGCCTCCGAGGGCTACTACGAGCAGTACTTC
>TRBV29-1|NA|NA|TRBJ1-1
CSVSPRDAFF
TGCAGCGTTTCCCCCCGGGACGCTTTCTTT
>TRBV19|TRBD1|NA|TRBJ1-1
CASSIPGGDTEAFF
TGTGCCAGTAGTATACCAGGGGGGGACACTGAAGCTTTCTTT
>TRBV7-9|TRBD2|NA|TRBJ2-1
CASSLANLRDYSDNEQFF
TGTGCCAGCAGCTTAGCAAACCTCCGGGACTACTCCGACAATGAGCAGTTCTTC
>TRBV7-8|NA|NA|TRBJ2-1
CASSLEAGTPKNEQFF
TGTGCCAGCAGCTTAGAAGCAGGGACCCCTAAGAATGAGCAGTTCTTC
>TRBV7-9|TRBD1|NA|TRBJ2-3
CASSYTQLRDRVTDTQYF
TGTGCCAGCAGCTACACGCAACTCCGGGACAGGGTGACAGATACGCAGTATTTT
>TRBV3-1/TRBV3-2|TRBD1|NA|TRBJ1-6
CASSLIVGQGNNSPLHF
TGTGCCAGCAGCCTAATAGTAGGACAGGGGAATAATTCACCCCTCCACTTT
>TRBV27|NA|NA|TRBJ2-7
CASSLSQGWEQYF
TGTGCCAGCAGTTTATCGCAGGGTTGGGAGCAGTACTTC
>TRBV7-9|NA|few|TRBJ2-7
CASSLEGPNEQYF
TGTGCCAGCAGCTTAGAGGGGCCTAACGAGCAGTACTTC
>TRBV19|NA|NA|TRBJ1-5
CASSIERGRQGSNQPQHF
TGTGCCAGTAGTATAGAAAGGGGGAGGCAGGGTAGCAATCAGCCCCAGCATTTT
>TRBV27|TRBD1|NA|TRBJ1-5
CASSPYRGGNQPQHF
TGTGCCAGCAGTCCCTACAGGGGGGGCAATCAGCCCCAGCATTTT
>TRBV12-3/TRBV12-4|NA|NA|TRBJ1-1
CASGLWDNTEAFF
TGTGCCAGCGGCCTATGGGACAACACTGAAGCTTTCTTT